This T cell receptor beta chain was sequenced in a study of CD8+ T cells in alopecia areata. Across the whole study: Female approximately 6-11-week-old C3H/HeJ recipients received skin from 6-12-month-old C3H/HeJ graft donors with spontaneous alopecia. The study, taken as a whole, reports: Scalp sequencing also captures normal skin's resident alphabeta T cells.

CDR1 is NSQYPW, CDR2 LRSPGD, per germline (reference sequence). This CDR3 is built from 14 residues. Germline trimming cut 0 bases from V and 3 bases from J; bases unmatched to any gene: 0. The authors extracted RNA and reverse transcribed it into cDNA as the sequencing template. The data were produced by immunoSEQ multiplex PCR, yet TCRdb's version contains in-frame clones alone and is incomplete. Altogether under 3,500 clones were found in the sample, and no singletons occur. This clone occurred many times. Its specificity is unknown. The gene names given are mouse names. Read sequence stops 4 residues before the CDR3 end, and the germline J gene provides the missing end.

The TCR originated in a C3H/HeJ mouse with alopecia areata. Mouse MHC haplotype: H2-k. The V gene is TRBV1, the J gene TRBJ2-4; TRBD2 matches 7 bases. The material sequenced was lesional skin. CDR3 loop: CTCSADWGQNTLYF. CDR3 DNA (partial): TGCACCTGCAGTGCAGACTGGGGGCAAAAC.